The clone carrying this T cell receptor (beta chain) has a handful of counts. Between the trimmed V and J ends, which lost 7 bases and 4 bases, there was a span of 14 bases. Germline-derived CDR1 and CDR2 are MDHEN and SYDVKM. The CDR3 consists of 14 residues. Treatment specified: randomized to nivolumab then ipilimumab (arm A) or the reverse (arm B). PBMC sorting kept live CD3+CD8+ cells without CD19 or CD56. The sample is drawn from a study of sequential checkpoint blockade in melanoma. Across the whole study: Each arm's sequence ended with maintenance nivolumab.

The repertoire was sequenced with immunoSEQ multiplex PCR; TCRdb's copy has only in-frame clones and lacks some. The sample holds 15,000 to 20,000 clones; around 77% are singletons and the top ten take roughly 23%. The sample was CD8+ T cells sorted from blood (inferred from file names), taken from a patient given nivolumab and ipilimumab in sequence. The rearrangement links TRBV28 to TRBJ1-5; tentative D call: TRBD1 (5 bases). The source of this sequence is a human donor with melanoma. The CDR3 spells CASNLGARNQPQHF. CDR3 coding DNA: TGTGCCAGCAACCTAGGGGCGAGGAATCAGCCCCAGCATTTT.